Included here is one TCR beta chain sequence, with context. Here immunoSEQ multiplex PCR was the method, and the copy in TCRdb shows in-frame clones only, minus some. The table shows approximately 180,000 clones, with 90% to 95% occurring only once. These data come from a study of control samples from healthy donors and cancer patients. Trimming cost V 3 bases and J 0 bases, with 12 bases left between them. From germline, CDR1 is KGHSH and CDR2 LQKENI. The CDR3 length is 15 residues. The gene calls are TRBV18 and TRBJ2-7; perhaps TRBD2 as D (5 bases). Sequencing input: blood. The TCR comes from a woman between 18 and 30 years old in good health. CDR3 sequence: CASSPSYEGSYEQYF. The CDR3 DNA reads TGTGCCAGCTCACCTTCTTATGAGGGCTCCTACGAGCAGTACTTC.